The 2 T cell receptor beta chains below come from one sample, sequenced in a study of blood T cell repertoires in COVID-19. Clones were read by immunoSEQ multiplex PCR, and TCRdb kept only the in-frame ones, dropping some. The sample holds roughly 360,000 clones, 85% to 90% seen once. Specimen: PBMCs or T cells enriched from blood (not recorded which). Receptor source: a woman in her 30s with acute COVID-19.

The rearrangement uses TRBV4-1 and TRBJ1-1; D is undetermined. Trimming took 1 base from V and 7 from J, leaving 7 bases between them. Per germline, CDR1 MGHRA and CDR2 YSYEKL. This CDR3 is 12 amino acids long. DNA for the CDR3: TGCGCCAGCAGCCAAGGGCGCGGTGAAGCTTTCTTT. Protein sequence: CASSQGRGEAFF.

The V and J genes are TRBV7-3 and TRBJ2-1; D remains unclear. Per the germline V gene, CDR1 is SGHTA and CDR2 is FQGTGA. Trimming stripped 0 bases from V and 2 bases from J, with 11 bases between. The CDR3 covers 16 residues. CDR3 protein: CASSLTFSATYNEQFF. The CDR3 region has the DNA TGTGCCAGCAGCTTAACGTTCAGCGCGACCTACAATGAGCAGTTCTTC.